Following are 9 T cell receptor beta chains from one sample sequenced in a study of T cell responses to AZD1222 COVID-19 vaccine. Assay: immunoSEQ multiplex PCR; the TCRdb copy retains only in-frame clones and omits some. The sample shows some 87,000 clones, roughly nine tenths of them seen only once. The material sequenced was peripheral blood, taken on day 0 of AZD1222 vaccination. Every receptor here comes from an adult in good health.

V gene TRBV2 combines with J gene TRBJ1-3; no reliable D call. This CDR3 is 13 amino acids long. With 7 bases removed from V and 0 bases from J, the gap between germline ends came to 7 bases. Germline V gene sequence: CDR1 SNHLY, CDR2 FYNNEI. The CDR3 DNA follows: TGTGCCAGCACCCGCGTCTCTGGAAACACCATATATTTT. It encodes CASTRVSGNTIYF.

This clone was observed a few times. V and J are TRBV9 and TRBJ1-6; weak D call: TRBD1 (6 bases). This CDR3 is 15 amino acids long. Germline-derived CDR1 and CDR2 are SGDLS and YYNGEE. V was cut by 0 bases and J by 10 bases, with 14 bases left in between. The CDR3 loop reads CASSVGGARGSPLHF. For the CDR3, the DNA is TGTGCCAGCAGCGTAGGGGGAGCGAGGGGGTCACCCCTCCACTTT.

V usage is TRBV6-6 and J usage is TRBJ1-1; D uncertain. V gave up 3 bases and J gave up 0 bases, with 5 bases separating them. Germline V gene lookup returns CDR1 MNHNY and CDR2 SVGAGI (reference sequence). The CDR3 totals 13 residues. CDR3 coding DNA: TGTGCCAGCAGTTATGCCATGAACACTGAAGCTTTCTTT. Amino acid sequence: CASSYAMNTEAFF.

This clone was found a few times. This rearrangement joins TRBV5-6 to TRBJ1-2; TRBD1 matches 9 bases. Germline V gene sequence: CDR1 SGHDT, CDR2 YYEEEE. With V trimmed by 4 bases and J by 4 bases, 2 bases remained unmatched. The CDR3 length is 13 residues. CDR3 loop: CASSATGGYGYTF. Written as DNA, the CDR3 is TGTGCCAGCAGCGCGACAGGGGGCTATGGCTACACCTTC.

The rearrangement uses TRBV5-5 and TRBJ1-2; D remains ambiguous. Trimming shortened V by 5 bases and J by 2 bases, and 13 bases separated the two germline ends. Germline V gene lookup returns CDR1 SGHKS and CDR2 YYEKEE (reference sequence). CDR3 size: 14 residues. The CDR3 DNA is TGTGCCAGCAGTTCGGACGGAATCAACTATGGCTACACCTTC. Translation gives CASSSDGINYGYTF.

This clone came up a few times. The V call is TRBV10-1, the J call TRBJ2-7; tentative D call: TRBD2 (5 bases). V lost 7 bases to trimming and J lost 3 bases, with 19 bases between them. Germline-derived CDR1 and CDR2 are WNHNN and SYGVQD (reference sequence). The CDR3 is 15 residues long. DNA for the CDR3: TGCGCCAGCATTGGCGGTCCGGGAAGGTTCTACGAGCAGTACTTC. This codes for CASIGGPGRFYEQYF.

The chain employs TRBV21-1 and TRBJ2-5; TRBD2, the table's D call, lacks a check against the DNA. TRBV21-1 is a recognized pseudogene. The CDR3 totals 14 residues. The CDR3 nucleotides read TGTGCCAGCAGCAAAAGCGGGACAAGGGAGACCCAGTACTTC. Its translation is CASSKSGTRETQYF.

J is TRBJ1-3 and V is TRBV6-5, with D perhaps TRBD1 (6 bases). CDR1 is MNHEY and CDR2 is SVGAGI in the germline V gene. This CDR3 contains 15 residues. Trimming removed 5 bases from V and 1 base from J, with 12 bases in between. The CDR3 reads CASSKRQASGNTIYF. The CDR3 DNA sequence: TGTGCCAGCAGTAAGAGACAGGCGTCTGGAAACACCATATATTTT.

The chain combines TRBV5-4 with TRBJ2-1, with 11 bases fitting TRBD2. There are 17 residues in the CDR3. V lost 0 bases to trimming and J lost 5 bases; unmatched junction nucleotides: 7. From germline, CDR1 is SGHNT and CDR2 YYREEE (reference sequence). CDR3 amino acids: CASSLARIAGGDNEQFF. The DNA of the CDR3 is TGTGCCAGCAGCTTGGCCAGGATAGCGGGAGGGGACAATGAGCAGTTCTTC.